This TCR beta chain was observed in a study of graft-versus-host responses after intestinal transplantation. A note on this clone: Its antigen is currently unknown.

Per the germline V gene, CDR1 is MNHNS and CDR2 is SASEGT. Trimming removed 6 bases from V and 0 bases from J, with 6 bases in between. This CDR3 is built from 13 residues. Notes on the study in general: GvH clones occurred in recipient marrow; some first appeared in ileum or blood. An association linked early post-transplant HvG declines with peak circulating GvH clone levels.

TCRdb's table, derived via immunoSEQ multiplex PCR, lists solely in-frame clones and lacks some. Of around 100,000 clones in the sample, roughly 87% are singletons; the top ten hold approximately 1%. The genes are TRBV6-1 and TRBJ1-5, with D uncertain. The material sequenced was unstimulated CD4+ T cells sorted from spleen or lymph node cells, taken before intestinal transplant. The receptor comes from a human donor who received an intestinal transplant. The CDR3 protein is CASRTSSNQPQHF. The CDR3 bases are TGTGCCAGCAGGACCAGTAGCAATCAGCCCCAGCATTTT.